One sample yielded the 5 T cell receptor beta chains listed below, sequenced in a study of cytomegalovirus exposure and HLA in healthy donors. PCR employed 60 Vbeta and 13 Jbeta primers. Some clones are missing from TCRdb's copy, which holds only in-frame ones; the method was immunoSEQ multiplex PCR. This sample yields about 91,000 clones, of which 60% to 75% are seen a single time; about 1.2% belongs to the top ten. Sequencing input: PBMCs. These TCRs come from a female donor in good health and CMV-seronegative.

CDR3 loop: CASSSGQGSIRGYTF. The CDR3 region has the DNA TGTGCCAGCAGCTCCGGACAGGGAAGTATTCGTGGCTACACCTTC. The chain joins TRBV13 to TRBJ1-2, with TRBD1 matching over 8 bases. Germline loops: CDR1 PRHDT, CDR2 FYEKMQ (reference sequence). CDR3 size: 15 residues. V trimming: 4 bases; J trimming: 7 bases; junction bases outside the gene matches: 11. Full variable domain (missing parts from reference TRBV13 and TRBJ1-2): AAGVIQSPRHLIKEKRETATLKCYPIPRHDTVYWYQQGPGQDPQFLISFYEKMQSDKGSIPDRFSAQQFSDYHSELNMSSLELGDSALYFCASSSGQGSIRGYTFGSGTRLTVV.

The rearrangement links TRBV9 to TRBJ2-7; D perhaps matches TRBD1 (6 bases). Trimming pared 3 bases from V and 2 bases from J, leaving 9 bases between. The CDR3 is 13 amino acids. Germline V CDR1 and CDR2: SGDLS, YYNGEE. CDR3 in DNA: TGTGCCAGCAGCGACAGGGATACCTACGAGCAGTACTTC. Protein: CASSDRDTYEQYF.

This clone was seen a handful of times. The V call is TRBV29-1, the J call TRBJ2-5; 9 bases agree with TRBD1. V lost 7 bases, J lost 1 base, and 4 bases stayed unmatched. Germline assignment: CDR1 SQVTM and CDR2 ANQGSEA. The CDR3 runs 13 residues. In DNA form, the CDR3 reads TGCAGCGGGGACAGGGCGTCCCAAGAGACCCAGTACTTC. Amino acids: CSGDRASQETQYF.

The chain links TRBV4-2 to TRBJ2-2; 7 nucleotides align to TRBD2. CDR1 LGHNA and CDR2 YNFKEQ come from the germline V gene. Trimming at V came to 2 bases and at J to 6 bases, leaving 6 bases not matched to a gene. The CDR3 totals 15 residues. The CDR3 bases are TGTGCCAGCAGCCAAAGGGCGGGAGCGGCCGGGGAGCTGTTTTTT. As protein: CASSQRAGAAGELFF.

This rearrangement joins TRBV7-8 to TRBJ2-7; TRBD2 matches 7 bases. CDR3 length equals 18 residues. Per germline, CDR1 SGHVS and CDR2 FQNEAQ. With V trimmed by 1 base and J by 3 bases, 15 bases remained unmatched. In DNA form, the CDR3 reads TGTGCCAGCAGCTTAGGGGCGTCGGGCGGGAGTACGGACTACGAGCAGTACTTC. Translating it yields CASSLGASGGSTDYEQYF.